This T cell receptor beta chain was identified in a study of T cell responses to AZD1222 COVID-19 vaccine. With regard to this clone: The antigen is unknown.

The repertoire was sequenced with immunoSEQ multiplex PCR; TCRdb's copy has only in-frame clones and lacks some. This repertoire shows approximately 120,000 clones, 92% found once; its top ten account for 1.1%. Germline values: CDR1 SGDLS, CDR2 YYNGEE. The CDR3 spans 14 residues. V lost 3 bases, J lost 7 bases, and 14 bases lay in between. Whole-study results and caveats: Most donors were white British and more were female, and clonal diversity was possibly underestimated.

The rearrangement joins TRBV9 to TRBJ2-1; D is unresolved. The sequenced sample was peripheral blood, obtained on day 0 of AZD1222 vaccination. The sequence derives from an adult in good health. CDR3 sequence: CASSASWGLNEQFF. DNA for the CDR3: TGTGCCAGCAGCGCATCCTGGGGTCTTAATGAGCAGTTCTTC.